This TCR beta chain originates from a study of blood T cell repertoires in COVID-19. As for the study in general: Samples representing acute and convalescent COVID-19 were sourced from the United States, Italy and Spain.

Measured with immunoSEQ multiplex PCR; TCRdb has only the in-frame clones, and not every one. Of 110,000 or so clones listed, roughly 79% are singletons. CDR3 size: 13 residues. V was cut by 3 bases and J by 3 bases, with 9 bases left in between. Germline V gene sequence: CDR1 WSHSY, CDR2 SAAADI. The source is a woman between 65 and 79 years old with acute or convalescent COVID-19. Sequencing was performed on peripheral blood. V is TRBV10-2 and J is TRBJ2-7, with D perhaps TRBD2 (5 bases). CDR3 sequence (DNA): TGCGCCAGCAGTGACCCGGGAATCTACGAGCAGTACTTC. This codes for CASSDPGIYEQYF.